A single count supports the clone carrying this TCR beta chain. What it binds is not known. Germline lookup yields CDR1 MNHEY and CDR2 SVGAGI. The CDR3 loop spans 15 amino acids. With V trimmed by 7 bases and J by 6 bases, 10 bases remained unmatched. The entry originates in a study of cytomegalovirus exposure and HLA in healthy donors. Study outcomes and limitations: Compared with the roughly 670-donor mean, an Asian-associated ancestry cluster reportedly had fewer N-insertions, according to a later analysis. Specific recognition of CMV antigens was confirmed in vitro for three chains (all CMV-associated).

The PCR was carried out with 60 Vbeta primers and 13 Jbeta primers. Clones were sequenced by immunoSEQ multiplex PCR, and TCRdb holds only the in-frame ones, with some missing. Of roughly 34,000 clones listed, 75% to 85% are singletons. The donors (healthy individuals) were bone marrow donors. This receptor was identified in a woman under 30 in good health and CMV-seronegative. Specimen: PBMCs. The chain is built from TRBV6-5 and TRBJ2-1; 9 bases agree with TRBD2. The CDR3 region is CASNPTSGPSNEQFF. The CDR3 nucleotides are TGTGCCAGCAACCCGACTAGCGGTCCTTCCAATGAGCAGTTCTTC.